What follows are 18 T cell receptor beta chains derived from one specimen sequenced in a study of monozygotic twins with cystic fibrosis. Using immunoSEQ multiplex PCR, the repertoire was profiled, and TCRdb retains in-frame clones only, with some absent. The data contain 14,000 to 15,000 clones, around 83% of them singletons. The sample taken for sequencing was blood. The receptors were gathered from a boy under 18 with cystic fibrosis.

This sequence joins TRBV2 and TRBJ1-1; no clear D gene. V lost 4 bases, J lost 1 base, and 7 bases lay in between. The germline V gene has CDR1 SNHLY and CDR2 FYNNEI. The CDR3 covers 13 residues. The CDR3 DNA is TGTGCCAGCAGTGTTCGAACGAACACTGAAGCTTTCTTT. Residues: CASSVRTNTEAFF. The whole variable domain, filled in from reference TRBV2 and TRBJ1-1, reads EPEVTQTPSHQVTQMGQEVILRCVPISNHLYFYWYRQILGQKVEFLVSFYNNEISEKSEIFDDQFSVERPDGSNFTLKIRSTKLEDSAMYFCASSVRTNTEAFFGQGTRLTVV.

This clone was seen only once. The V and J genes are TRBV7-2 and TRBJ2-7; D is ambiguous. The length of the CDR3 is 13 residues. Deletions cut 8 bases from V and 3 bases from J, with 14 bases between. CDR1 and CDR2 (germline): SGHTA, FQGNSA. The CDR3 reads CASSLRLHYEQYF. For the CDR3, the DNA is TGTGCCAGCTCTCTCAGACTCCACTACGAGCAGTACTTC.

The genes are TRBV27 and TRBJ1-5; D gene uncertain. The CDR3 is 15 residues long. V lost 3 bases and J lost 4, with 13 bases in between. Looked up from germline, CDR1 is MNHEY and CDR2 is SMNVEV (reference sequence). The CDR3 coding sequence is TGTGCCAGCAGTTTTTCTGGGGTGGGGAATCAGCCCCAGCATTTT. Protein product: CASSFSGVGNQPQHF.

This rearrangement joins TRBV29-1 to TRBJ1-1, with 7 bases aligning to TRBD1. V shed 6 bases and J 1 base; nucleotides not matched to a gene: 5. Germline values: CDR1 SQVTM, CDR2 ANQGSEA. CDR3 length: 13 amino acids. The CDR3 loop is CSVRGQPNTEAFF. As DNA, the CDR3 is TGCAGCGTGAGGGGACAGCCGAACACTGAAGCTTTCTTT.

This clone was detected only once. The chain links TRBV4-1 to TRBJ1-5; D unresolved. Trimming shortened V by 0 bases and J by 7 bases, and 16 bases separated the two germline ends. The CDR3 consists of 16 residues. The germline V gene has CDR1 MGHRA and CDR2 YSYEKL. The CDR3, as DNA: TGCGCCAGCAGCCAAGATGAACTGGTCTCAGACCAGCCCCAGCATTTT. This translates into CASSQDELVSDQPQHF.

This rearrangement joins TRBV5-1 to TRBJ1-2; D unclear. The CDR3 has 15 amino acids. Germline CDR1 reads SGHRS; CDR2 reads YFSETQ. Between the trimmed V and J ends, which lost 0 bases and 2 bases, there was a span of 11 bases. CDR3 DNA: TGCGCCAGCAGCTTGGTCCGGAAAGGGAACTATGGCTACACCTTC. Its protein is CASSLVRKGNYGYTF.

This clone appeared once. This chain connects TRBV9 to TRBJ2-3; TRBD2 matches at 11 bases. This CDR3 spans 15 amino acids. The J segment lost 1 base and the V segment lost 5 bases, leaving 3 bases of the junction unmatched. CDR1 and CDR2 from the germline V gene are SGDLS and YYNGEE. The CDR3 nucleotides read TGTGCCAGCAGTCTGACTAGCGGGGGCACAGATACGCAGTATTTT. This codes for CASSLTSGGTDTQYF.

This chain connects TRBV6-6 to TRBJ2-1; maybe TRBD2 (6 bases). The V gene's germline CDR1 is MNHNY and CDR2 SVGAGI (reference sequence). V gave up 6 bases and J gave up 7 bases, with 13 bases separating them. The CDR3 is 13 residues long. The CDR3 loop is CASRGQGGNEQFF. As DNA, the CDR3 is TGTGCCAGCAGGGGGCAGGGAGGAAATGAGCAGTTCTTC.

This clone was picked up one time. This rearrangement joins TRBV6-1 to TRBJ1-3; 7 bases match TRBD1. CDR3 size: 14 residues. V shed 3 bases, J shed 7 bases, and the junction held 6 bases outside the gene matches. Looked up from germline, CDR1 is MNHNS and CDR2 is SASEGT. The CDR3 here is CASSDQQGWNTIYF. As DNA, the CDR3 is TGTGCCAGCAGTGATCAACAGGGGTGGAACACCATATATTTT.

The chain combines TRBV7-6 with TRBJ1-3; perhaps TRBD1 as D (5 bases). Germline V lookup: CDR1 SGHVS, CDR2 FNYEAQ. This CDR3 is built from 14 residues. Trimming removed 5 bases at V and 9 bases at J, with 17 bases between. CDR3 in DNA: TGTGCCAGCAGCCCGCCGGGGGACGGAGGCACCATATATTTT. This translates into CASSPPGDGGTIYF.

This clone appeared once. This CDR3 is CSVGEDREAFF. CDR3 DNA: TGCAGCGTAGGGGAAGACAGAGAAGCTTTCTTT. The chain joins TRBV20-1 to TRBJ1-1; the D gene is possibly TRBD1 (5 bases). CDR1 and CDR2 (germline): DFQATT, SNEGSKA (reference sequence). This CDR3 region has 11 residues.

This clone occurred a few times. V gene TRBV4-1 combines with J gene TRBJ1-2, with D perhaps TRBD1 (5 bases). Germline V gene sequence: CDR1 MGHRA, CDR2 YSYEKL. Trimming removed 4 bases at V and 2 bases at J, with 11 bases between. The CDR3 consists of 14 residues. In nucleotides, the CDR3 is TGCGCCAGCAGCCCGGGACCTGCCAACTATGGCTACACCTTC. This translates into CASSPGPANYGYTF.

This clone showed up just once. This rearrangement joins TRBV9 to TRBJ2-2; 7 bases are a match to TRBD1. The CDR3 contains 15 residues. V was clipped by 4 bases and J by 6 bases; unmatched bases: 9. CDR1 is SGDLS and CDR2 is YYNGEE in the germline V gene. For the CDR3, the DNA is TGTGCCAGCAGCATTCGACAGGGACCCCCCGGGGAGCTGTTTTTT. It translates to CASSIRQGPPGELFF.

This chain links TRBV30 with TRBJ1-5; D is possibly TRBD1 (5 bases). The CDR3 extends over 15 amino acids. Germline values: CDR1 GTSNPN, CDR2 SVGIG (reference sequence). V was clipped by 5 bases and J by 4 bases, with 18 bases between them. The CDR3, as DNA: TGTGCCTGGGCTAGGGGCGGGCAGGGAAATCAGCCCCAGCATTTT. This codes for CAWARGGQGNQPQHF.

The gene calls are TRBV5-1 and TRBJ2-3; TRBD2 matches at 7 bases. The V and J ends lost 5 bases and 2 bases, in that order; junction bases with no gene match: 8. CDR3 length: 15 amino acids. Germline V gene data show CDR1 as SGHRS and CDR2 as YFSETQ. The chain's CDR3 is CASRPTSDHTDTQYF. The CDR3 region has the DNA TGCGCCAGCAGACCCACTAGCGATCACACAGATACGCAGTATTTT. Combining the CDR3 with reference TRBV5-1 and TRBJ2-3 gives the whole variable domain KAGVTQTPRYLIKTRGQQVTLSCSPISGHRSVSWYQQTPGQGLQFLFEYFSETQRNKGNFPGRFSGRQFSNSRSEMNVSTLELGDSALYLCASRPTSDHTDTQYFGPGTRLTVL.

The rearrangement links TRBV7-2 to TRBJ2-1; TRBD2 agrees at 7 bases. Germline CDR1 is SGHTA and CDR2 is FQGNSA. V was clipped by 3 bases and J by 4 bases; unmatched bases: 9. The CDR3 spans 16 residues. In nucleotides, the CDR3 is TGTGCCAGCAGCTTGGTTCGGCTAGCGGTTTACAATGAGCAGTTCTTC. It is translated as CASSLVRLAVYNEQFF.

In this sample, this clone turned up a few times. The chain joins TRBV18 to TRBJ1-2; D gene ambiguous. The V end lost 0 bases, the J end lost 3 bases, and 11 bases lay between the germline ends. Germline CDR1 is KGHSH and CDR2 is LQKENI. This CDR3 has 15 amino acids. The DNA for the CDR3 is TGTGCCAGCTCACCACCGGTGCCGTCGGACTATGGCTACACCTTC. Translating gives CASSPPVPSDYGYTF.

The J gene is TRBJ2-1, the V gene TRBV6-6; D call uncertain. Trimming removed 3 bases from V and 1 base from J, with 10 bases in between. Germline V gene sequence: CDR1 MNHNY, CDR2 SVGAGI (reference sequence). The CDR3 covers 15 residues. CDR3 in amino acids: CASSYEQPSYNEQFF. The CDR3 nucleotides read TGTGCCAGCAGTTATGAACAGCCTTCCTACAATGAGCAGTTCTTC.